The following is a T cell receptor beta chain sequence with its context. These data originate in a study of blood T cell repertoires in COVID-19. Study background: Donors in the United States, Italy and Spain gave samples during acute or convalescent COVID-19. PBMCs, B-cell-depleted T cells, or T cells were the source of the cDNA or gDNA that made up the material.

The CDR3 extends over 16 amino acids. Trimming took 0 bases from V and 5 from J, leaving 14 bases between them. Germline-derived CDR1 and CDR2 are MGHRA and YSYEKL. As originally analysed: Reference gene primer amplification gave estimated nucleated cell counts. Libraries were prepared by immunoSEQ multiplex PCR; TCRdb keeps only in-frame clonotypes and omits some of them. From that table come the V and J calls and clone size; the DNA was used to work out D and trimming. The sample yields some 80,000 clones, roughly 87% seen once. The sequence was collected from a man older than 75 with acute or convalescent COVID-19. Source material: peripheral blood. The chain combines TRBV4-1 with TRBJ2-1; perhaps TRBD1 as D (6 bases). CDR3 nucleotides: TGCGCCAGCAGCCAAGATGACAGGACGTATCACAATGAGCAGTTCTTC. Residues: CASSQDDRTYHNEQFF.